Listed below are T cell receptor beta chains from one sample, sequenced in a study of shared clonotypes between healthy human individuals. The protocol was immunoSEQ multiplex PCR, while the TCRdb copy is restricted to in-frame clones and leaves out a portion. In the table there are some 2 million clones, approximately 94% of which are singletons. The sequenced sample consisted of naive CD8+ T cells sorted from blood. These receptors were obtained from a man aged 18 to 30 in good health. CDR3s include the opening cysteine and the closing phenylalanine or tryptophan.

v_gene	j_gene	CDR3aa
TRBV6-5	TRBJ2-7	CASSGLAGPGEQYF
TRBV19	TRBJ1-1	CASTFSSSGTREAFF
TRBV7-3	TRBJ2-2	CASSLWGQGRNTGELFF
TRBV4-3	TRBJ2-1	CASSKGLAGEGSYNEQFF
TRBV28	TRBJ1-5	CASTGFSNQPQHF
TRBV5-6	TRBJ2-2	CASSNPPGELFF
TRBV19	TRBJ2-1	CASSIPPGGNNEQFF
TRBV27	TRBJ1-5	CASSLLGGNQPQHF
TRBV25-1	TRBJ2-5	CASSWGEGETQYF
TRBV4-1	TRBJ2-3	CASSQGAGRTDTQYF
TRBV21-1	TRBJ2-3	CASSQGLHDTDTQYF
TRBV4-1	TRBJ2-3	CASSQLAGDHFTDTQYF
TRBV18	TRBJ2-4	CASSPTLENIQYF
TRBV27	TRBJ2-1	CASRAVGSGYNEQFF
TRBV19	TRBJ2-7	CASSMGSGVYEQYF
TRBV5-6	TRBJ2-7	CASSFTNEQYF
TRBV19	TRBJ2-1	CASSIDSGDNEQFF
TRBV5-4	TRBJ1-2	CASSPGSEINYGYTF
TRBV7-8	TRBJ2-3	CASSLEVGGSSTDTQYF
TRBV30	TRBJ2-2	CAWSGDTGELFF
TRBV5-4	TRBJ1-1	CASSLAGGSRITEAFF
TRBV29-1	TRBJ2-1	CSVQEELGAYNEQFF
TRBV10-2	TRBJ2-1	CASRGPTDYNEQFF
TRBV10-3	TRBJ2-5	CAISESRYEQGNEETQYF
TRBV5-6	TRBJ2-7	CASSLAFSSEGEQYF
TRBV6-1	TRBJ2-1	CASSEGASGGYEQFF
TRBV18	TRBJ2-7	CASSPLGGRYEQYF
TRBV7-9	TRBJ2-3	CASSLELNFDTQYF
TRBV29-1	TRBJ2-7	CSVMGLNYEQYF
TRBV27	TRBJ2-1	CASSWQGPDEQFF
TRBV2	TRBJ2-5	CASRWTGGWGQETQYF
TRBV6-5	TRBJ2-1	CASSYPGVTKDNEQFF
TRBV27	TRBJ2-7	CASSLTFQGERDYEQYF
TRBV29-1	TRBJ1-4	CSVAPTGSGEKLFF
TRBV6-6	TRBJ1-3	CASRGFSGNTIYF
TRBV14	TRBJ2-3	CASSQEPSGRVGTQYF
TRBV27	TRBJ2-7	CASSFGPGQVAYEQYF
TRBV7-6	TRBJ2-3	CASSELAGGQDTQYF
TRBV29-1	TRBJ2-5	CSVEVSKQETQYF
TRBV27	TRBJ2-7	CASSQQGYEQYF
TRBV9	TRBJ2-3	CASSVGSSGRDTQYF
TRBV5-4	TRBJ1-3	CASSLQGGGNTIYF
TRBV29-1	TRBJ1-1	CSVDVAPWAFF
TRBV7-9	TRBJ1-4	CASSLKDDSSTNEKLFF
TRBV5-1	TRBJ2-7	CASSLASIPDLLEQYF